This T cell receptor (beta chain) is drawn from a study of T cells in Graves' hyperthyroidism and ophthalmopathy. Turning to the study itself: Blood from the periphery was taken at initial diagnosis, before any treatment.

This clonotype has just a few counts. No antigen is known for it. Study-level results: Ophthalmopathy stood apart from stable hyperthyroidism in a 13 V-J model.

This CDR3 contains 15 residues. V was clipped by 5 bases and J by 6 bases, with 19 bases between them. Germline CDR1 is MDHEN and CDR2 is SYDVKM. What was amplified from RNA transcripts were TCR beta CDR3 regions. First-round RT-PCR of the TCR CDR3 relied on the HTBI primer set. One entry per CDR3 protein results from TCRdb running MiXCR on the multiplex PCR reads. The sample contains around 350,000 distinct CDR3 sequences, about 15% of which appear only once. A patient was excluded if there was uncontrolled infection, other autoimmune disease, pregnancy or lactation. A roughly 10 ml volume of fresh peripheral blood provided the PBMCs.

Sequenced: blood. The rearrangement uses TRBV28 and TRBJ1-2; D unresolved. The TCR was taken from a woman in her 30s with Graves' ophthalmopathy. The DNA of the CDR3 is TGTGCCAGCAGTCAAACAGCCAGCCCGATTGATGGCTACACCTTC. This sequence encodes CASSQTASPIDGYTF.